These T cell receptor beta chains were read from a single sample in a study of blood T cell repertoires in COVID-19. Produced via immunoSEQ multiplex PCR; TCRdb's table is partial and in-frame only. This sample yields about 200,000 clones, of which 80% are seen a single time; 6.5% to 9% belongs to the top ten. The sequenced sample was PBMCs or T cells enriched from blood (not recorded which). These receptors originate from a middle-aged woman with acute COVID-19. Each CDR3 is given with its conserved first and last residue. D genes are given only for firm matches. Size is stated for part of the rows, as once, few or many counts, or as a class when the clone is expanded.

d_call: NA
j_call: TRBJ1-3
v_call: TRBV7-6
clone_size: once
cdr3_aa: CASSLDTTSGNTIYF
cdr3_nt: TGTGCCAGCAGCTTAGACACAACCTCTGGAAACACCATATATTTT

d_call: NA
j_call: TRBJ1-2
v_call: TRBV28
clone_size: NA
cdr3_aa: CASSTLVYGYTF
cdr3_nt: TGTGCCAGCAGTACTCTCGTCTATGGCTACACCTTC

d_call: TRBD1
j_call: TRBJ2-5
v_call: TRBV7-6
clone_size: NA
cdr3_aa: CASSLAGTGGTETQYF
cdr3_nt: TGTGCCAGCAGCTTAGCCGGGACAGGGGGCACGGAGACCCAGTACTTC

d_call: TRBD1
j_call: TRBJ1-2
v_call: TRBV6-1
clone_size: once
cdr3_aa: CASSEMDRDHYGYTF
cdr3_nt: TGTGCCAGCAGTGAAATGGACAGGGACCACTATGGCTACACCTTC

d_call: TRBD2
j_call: TRBJ2-5
v_call: TRBV19
clone_size: NA
cdr3_aa: CASSGVGGAQETQYF
cdr3_nt: TGTGCCAGTAGTGGGGTGGGAGGGGCCCAAGAGACCCAGTACTTC

d_call: TRBD1
j_call: TRBJ1-6
v_call: TRBV15
clone_size: NA
cdr3_aa: CATSRPSGTGGRSPLHF
cdr3_nt: TGTGCCACCAGCAGACCGTCGGGGACAGGGGGAAGGTCACCCCTCCACTTT

d_call: NA
j_call: TRBJ2-6
v_call: TRBV4-3
clone_size: NA
cdr3_aa: CASSQDVQAGANVLTF
cdr3_nt: TGCGCCAGCAGCCAAGATGTCCAGGCTGGGGCCAACGTCCTGACTTTC

d_call: NA
j_call: TRBJ2-3
v_call: TRBV29-1
clone_size: NA
cdr3_aa: CSVGGADTQYF
cdr3_nt: TGCAGCGTTGGGGGGGCAGATACGCAGTATTTT

d_call: TRBD1
j_call: TRBJ2-5
v_call: TRBV27
clone_size: NA
cdr3_aa: CASRLGTGGSQETQYF
cdr3_nt: TGTGCCAGCAGGTTAGGAACAGGGGGTTCCCAAGAGACCCAGTACTTC

d_call: NA
j_call: TRBJ2-2
v_call: TRBV12-3/TRBV12-4
clone_size: few
cdr3_aa: CASRPTRDGELFF
cdr3_nt: TGTGCCAGCAGACCCACTAGGGACGGGGAGCTGTTTTTT

d_call: TRBD1
j_call: TRBJ1-2
v_call: TRBV27
clone_size: NA
cdr3_aa: CASSPGDRQSGGYTF
cdr3_nt: TGTGCCAGCAGTCCAGGGGACAGGCAGTCGGGTGGCTACACCTTC

d_call: NA
j_call: TRBJ1-2
v_call: TRBV6-5
clone_size: once
cdr3_aa: CASTHGGARFGGYTF
cdr3_nt: TGTGCCAGCACCCACGGCGGGGCCAGATTTGGGGGCTACACCTTC

d_call: NA
j_call: TRBJ1-4
v_call: TRBV19
clone_size: NA
cdr3_aa: CASSALRNGGNEKLFF
cdr3_nt: TGTGCCAGTAGTGCCTTAAGGAACGGGGGGAATGAAAAACTGTTTTTT

d_call: TRBD2
j_call: TRBJ2-7
v_call: TRBV28
clone_size: NA
cdr3_aa: CASSLVGGLAGARGSYEQYF
cdr3_nt: TGTGCCAGCAGTTTAGTCGGCGGACTAGCGGGAGCCAGAGGCTCCTACGAGCAGTACTTC

d_call: TRBD1
j_call: TRBJ1-2
v_call: TRBV3-1/TRBV3-2
clone_size: once
cdr3_aa: CASSPGQGEVYGYTF
cdr3_nt: TGTGCCAGCAGCCCAGGACAGGGCGAAGTCTATGGCTACACCTTC

d_call: TRBD1
j_call: TRBJ2-2
v_call: TRBV6-4
clone_size: NA
cdr3_aa: CASSVGTEQTGELFF
cdr3_nt: TGTGCCAGCAGTGTCGGGACAGAGCAAACCGGGGAGCTGTTTTTT

d_call: NA
j_call: TRBJ2-1
v_call: TRBV10-1
clone_size: NA
cdr3_aa: CASSVGGLDYNEQFF
cdr3_nt: TGCGCCAGCAGTGTGGGGGGGCTTGACTACAATGAGCAGTTCTTC

d_call: NA
j_call: TRBJ1-5
v_call: TRBV4-3
clone_size: NA
cdr3_aa: CASSQGEDQPQHF
cdr3_nt: TGCGCCAGCAGCCAAGGCGAGGATCAGCCCCAGCATTTT

d_call: NA
j_call: TRBJ1-4
v_call: TRBV4-2
clone_size: NA
cdr3_aa: CASSQAQGDDEKLFF
cdr3_nt: TGTGCCAGCAGCCAAGCACAGGGTGATGATGAAAAACTGTTTTTT

d_call: NA
j_call: TRBJ2-1
v_call: TRBV10-2
clone_size: NA
cdr3_aa: CASRSLSDYNEQFF
cdr3_nt: TGCGCCAGCAGGTCGCTGAGCGACTACAATGAGCAGTTCTTC

d_call: TRBD1
j_call: TRBJ2-5
v_call: TRBV18
clone_size: NA
cdr3_aa: CASSPGTGGTQYF
cdr3_nt: TGTGCCAGCTCACCCGGGACAGGGGGGACCCAGTACTTC

d_call: TRBD2
j_call: TRBJ2-7
v_call: TRBV5-1
clone_size: NA
cdr3_aa: CASSLEGTSTYEQYF
cdr3_nt: TGCGCCAGCAGCTTGGAAGGGACTAGCACCTACGAGCAGTACTTC

d_call: TRBD1
j_call: TRBJ1-5
v_call: TRBV9
clone_size: NA
cdr3_aa: CASSPGQGRQPQHF
cdr3_nt: TGTGCCAGCAGCCCTGGACAGGGAAGGCAGCCCCAGCATTTT

d_call: NA
j_call: TRBJ1-5
v_call: TRBV24-1
clone_size: NA
cdr3_aa: CATSETTGQPQHF
cdr3_nt: TGTGCCACCAGTGAAACTACAGGGCAGCCCCAGCATTTT

d_call: TRBD1
j_call: TRBJ2-2
v_call: TRBV28
clone_size: once
cdr3_aa: CASSQGQLNTGELFF
cdr3_nt: TGTGCCAGCAGCCAGGGACAGTTGAACACCGGGGAGCTGTTTTTT

d_call: NA
j_call: TRBJ1-5
v_call: TRBV19
clone_size: NA
cdr3_aa: CASSVRQSNQPQHF
cdr3_nt: TGTGCCAGTAGTGTACGACAGAGCAATCAGCCCCAGCATTTT

d_call: TRBD1
j_call: TRBJ1-1
v_call: TRBV12-3/TRBV12-4
clone_size: NA
cdr3_aa: CASSRQGEAFF
cdr3_nt: TGTGCCAGCAGTCGACAGGGGGAAGCTTTCTTT

d_call: TRBD1
j_call: TRBJ1-1
v_call: TRBV11-2
clone_size: NA
cdr3_aa: CASSSQGRGTEAFF
cdr3_nt: TGTGCCAGCAGCTCACAGGGGCGGGGAACTGAAGCTTTCTTT

d_call: NA
j_call: TRBJ1-5
v_call: TRBV30
clone_size: NA
cdr3_aa: CAWSGTTENQPQHF
cdr3_nt: TGTGCCTGGAGTGGTACGACAGAAAATCAGCCCCAGCATTTT

d_call: TRBD1
j_call: TRBJ1-4
v_call: TRBV5-1
clone_size: few
cdr3_aa: CASSRLQGAGEKLFF
cdr3_nt: TGCGCCAGCAGCCGTCTTCAGGGGGCGGGTGAAAAACTGTTTTTT

d_call: TRBD1
j_call: TRBJ1-5
v_call: TRBV15
clone_size: NA
cdr3_aa: CATSLGQGLVQPQHF
cdr3_nt: TGTGCCACCAGCTTGGGACAGGGGTTGGTCCAGCCCCAGCATTTT

d_call: TRBD1
j_call: TRBJ1-6
v_call: TRBV5-1
clone_size: once
cdr3_aa: CASSARTGDSPLHF
cdr3_nt: TGCGCCAGCAGCGCCAGGACAGGGGATTCACCCCTCCACTTT

d_call: TRBD1
j_call: TRBJ1-2
v_call: TRBV27
clone_size: few
cdr3_aa: CASSFLDRGQDGYTF
cdr3_nt: TGTGCCAGCAGTTTTCTAGACAGGGGGCAGGATGGCTACACCTTC

d_call: NA
j_call: TRBJ1-1
v_call: TRBV12-3/TRBV12-4
clone_size: NA
cdr3_aa: CASSFLPTEAFF
cdr3_nt: TGTGCCAGCAGTTTCCTTCCCACTGAAGCTTTCTTT

d_call: NA
j_call: TRBJ1-6
v_call: TRBV5-1
clone_size: NA
cdr3_aa: CASSMQGRGSPLHF
cdr3_nt: TGCGCCAGCAGCATGCAGGGCCGAGGTTCACCCCTCCACTTT

d_call: NA
j_call: TRBJ2-2
v_call: TRBV10-2
clone_size: NA
cdr3_aa: CASSAGGGELFF
cdr3_nt: TGCGCCAGCAGTGCGGGTGGCGGGGAGCTGTTTTTT

d_call: TRBD2
j_call: TRBJ2-7
v_call: TRBV24-1
clone_size: NA
cdr3_aa: CATSDARTGRASEQYF
cdr3_nt: TGTGCCACCAGTGATGCCCGGACCGGGAGGGCCTCCGAGCAGTACTTC

d_call: NA
j_call: TRBJ2-5
v_call: TRBV6-5
clone_size: NA
cdr3_aa: CASRTQETQYF
cdr3_nt: TGTGCCAGCAGAACACAAGAGACCCAGTACTTC

d_call: TRBD2
j_call: TRBJ2-1
v_call: TRBV5-1
clone_size: NA
cdr3_aa: CASSLAQGSGVTYNEQFF
cdr3_nt: TGCGCCAGCAGCTTGGCCCAGGGTAGCGGGGTGACCTACAATGAGCAGTTCTTC

d_call: TRBD1
j_call: TRBJ1-3
v_call: TRBV30
clone_size: NA
cdr3_aa: CAWSVKGGASGNTIYF
cdr3_nt: TGTGCCTGGAGTGTTAAAGGGGGCGCCTCTGGAAACACCATATATTTT

d_call: NA
j_call: TRBJ2-3
v_call: TRBV24-1
clone_size: NA
cdr3_aa: CATSDPGTKDTQYF
cdr3_nt: TGTGCCACCAGTGATCCCGGGACAAAAGATACGCAGTATTTT

d_call: TRBD1
j_call: TRBJ2-7
v_call: TRBV3-1/TRBV3-2
clone_size: NA
cdr3_aa: CASSQDIPGQATYEQYF
cdr3_nt: TGTGCCAGCAGCCAAGATATACCGGGACAGGCGACCTACGAGCAGTACTTC

d_call: TRBD2
j_call: TRBJ2-1
v_call: TRBV4-1
clone_size: NA
cdr3_aa: CASSQIGTSGMVYNEQFF
cdr3_nt: TGCGCCAGCAGCCAAATAGGGACTAGCGGGATGGTGTACAATGAGCAGTTCTTC

d_call: TRBD2
j_call: TRBJ2-3
v_call: TRBV15
clone_size: NA
cdr3_aa: CATSRDMYRTSPDTQYF
cdr3_nt: TGTGCCACCAGCAGAGATATGTATCGGACTAGCCCGGATACGCAGTATTTT

d_call: NA
j_call: TRBJ1-2
v_call: TRBV4-3
clone_size: few
cdr3_aa: CASSQDVAGAFNYGYTF
cdr3_nt: TGCGCCAGCAGCCAAGATGTGGCGGGCGCCTTTAACTATGGCTACACCTTC

d_call: NA
j_call: TRBJ2-2
v_call: TRBV9
clone_size: NA
cdr3_aa: CASSVDRANTGELFF
cdr3_nt: TGTGCCAGCAGCGTAGACAGGGCGAACACCGGGGAGCTGTTTTTT

d_call: TRBD2
j_call: TRBJ2-3
v_call: TRBV9
clone_size: NA
cdr3_aa: CASSVAEGGPGTDTQYF
cdr3_nt: TGTGCCAGCAGCGTAGCAGAGGGAGGGCCGGGCACAGATACGCAGTATTTT

d_call: TRBD1
j_call: TRBJ2-3
v_call: TRBV28
clone_size: NA
cdr3_aa: CASRIGTGGTDTQYF
cdr3_nt: TGTGCCAGCAGGATCGGGACAGGGGGGACAGATACGCAGTATTTT

d_call: TRBD1
j_call: TRBJ1-5
v_call: TRBV2
clone_size: once
cdr3_aa: CASSRQGAQQPQHF
cdr3_nt: TGTGCCAGCAGTAGACAGGGGGCTCAACAGCCCCAGCATTTT

d_call: TRBD2
j_call: TRBJ2-2
v_call: TRBV9
clone_size: NA
cdr3_aa: CASSVGGSGGTGELFF
cdr3_nt: TGTGCCAGCAGCGTAGGCGGTAGCGGGGGGACCGGGGAGCTGTTTTTT

d_call: TRBD1
j_call: TRBJ1-1
v_call: TRBV7-2
clone_size: NA
cdr3_aa: CASSFTGGDTEAFF
cdr3_nt: TGTGCCAGCAGCTTTACAGGGGGCGACACTGAAGCTTTCTTT